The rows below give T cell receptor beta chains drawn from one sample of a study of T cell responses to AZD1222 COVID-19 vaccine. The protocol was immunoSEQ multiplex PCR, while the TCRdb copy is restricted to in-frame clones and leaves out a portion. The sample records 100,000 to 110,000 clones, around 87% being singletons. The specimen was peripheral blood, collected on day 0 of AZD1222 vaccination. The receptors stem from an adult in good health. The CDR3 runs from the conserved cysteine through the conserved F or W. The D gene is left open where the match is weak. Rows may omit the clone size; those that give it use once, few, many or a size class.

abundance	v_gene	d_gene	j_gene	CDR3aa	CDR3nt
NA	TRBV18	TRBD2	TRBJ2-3	CASSPLAGGGDTQYF	TGTGCCAGCTCACCACTAGCGGGCGGTGGAGATACGCAGTATTTT
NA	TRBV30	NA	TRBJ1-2	CAWSVWGGPGGYTF	TGTGCCTGGAGTGTATGGGGGGGACCGGGAGGCTACACCTTC
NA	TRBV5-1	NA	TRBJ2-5	CASSAGQRQETQYF	TGCGCCAGCAGCGCAGGACAGCGCCAAGAGACCCAGTACTTC
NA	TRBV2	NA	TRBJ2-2	CASSEILVRGELFF	TGTGCCAGCAGTGAAATCCTAGTTCGGGGGGAGCTGTTTTTT
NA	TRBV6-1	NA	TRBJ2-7	CASSERSGWGDIYEQYF	TGTGCCAGCAGTGAAAGATCAGGGTGGGGCGATATCTACGAGCAGTACTTC
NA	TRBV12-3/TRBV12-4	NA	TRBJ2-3	CASKISGYTQYF	TGTGCCAGCAAGATCTCCGGGTATACGCAGTATTTT
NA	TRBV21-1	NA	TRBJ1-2	CASSALRQVAGYTF	TGTGCCAGCAGCGCCCTAAGGCAGGTCGCGGGCTACACCTTC
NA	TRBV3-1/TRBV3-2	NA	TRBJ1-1	CASSLQGSVGTEAFF	TGTGCCAGCAGCCTCCAGGGCTCGGTAGGGACTGAAGCTTTCTTT
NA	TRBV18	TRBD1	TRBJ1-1	CASSPSGAFTGDEAFF	TGTGCCAGCTCACCTTCTGGGGCATTCACAGGGGATGAAGCTTTCTTT
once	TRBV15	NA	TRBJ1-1	CATSRGRLSTEAFF	TGTGCCACCAGCAGAGGGCGCTTGAGCACTGAAGCTTTCTTT
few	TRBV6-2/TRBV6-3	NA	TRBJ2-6	CASSYSRDGAPGANVLTF	TGTGCCAGCAGTTACTCGCGGGACGGGGCGCCTGGGGCCAACGTCCTGACTTTC
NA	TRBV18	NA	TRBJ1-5	CASSPESSSNQPQHF	TGTGCCAGCTCACCCGAGAGTAGTTCGAATCAGCCCCAGCATTTT
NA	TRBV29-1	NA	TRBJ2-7	CSVAEVRYEQYF	TGCAGCGTTGCGGAGGTTCGATACGAGCAGTACTTC
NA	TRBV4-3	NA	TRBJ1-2	CASSSAVGAGGYTF	TGCGCCAGCAGTTCCGCGGTGGGGGCAGGAGGCTACACCTTC
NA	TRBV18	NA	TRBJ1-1	CASSPPKAVAGAFF	TGTGCCAGCTCACCACCCAAGGCCGTTGCTGGGGCTTTCTTT
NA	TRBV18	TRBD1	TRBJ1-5	CASSQLQGVNQPQHF	TGTGCCAGCTCACAACTACAGGGGGTCAATCAGCCCCAGCATTTT
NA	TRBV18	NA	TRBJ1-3	CASSPLGEPGNTIYF	TGTGCCAGCTCACCCCTAGGGGAACCTGGAAACACCATATATTTT
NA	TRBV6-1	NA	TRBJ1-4	CASSELEGANEKLFF	TGTGCCAGCAGTGAATTGGAGGGGGCTAATGAAAAACTGTTTTTT
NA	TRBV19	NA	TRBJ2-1	CASSRDSYYSYNEQFF	TGTGCCAGTAGTCGGGACTCATATTACTCCTACAATGAGCAGTTCTTC
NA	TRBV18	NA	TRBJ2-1	CASSPNSGISYNEQFF	TGTGCCAGCTCACCTAACTCGGGGATATCCTACAATGAGCAGTTCTTC
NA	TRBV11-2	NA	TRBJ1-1	CASSTSQGQAFF	TGTGCCAGCAGCACCTCCCAGGGGCAGGCTTTCTTT
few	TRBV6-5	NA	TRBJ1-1	CASSPGAGQPSAFF	TGTGCCAGCAGCCCCGGTGCGGGACAACCCTCGGCTTTCTTT
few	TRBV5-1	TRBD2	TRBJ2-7	CASSSRSSGGSSYEQYF	TGCGCCAGCAGCTCGCGGTCCAGCGGGGGGAGCTCCTACGAGCAGTACTTC
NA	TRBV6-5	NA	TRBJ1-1	CASSYSMGVGGTEAFF	TGTGCCAGCAGTTACTCGATGGGGGTCGGAGGCACTGAAGCTTTCTTT
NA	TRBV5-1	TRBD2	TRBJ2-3	CASSLNAGVTDTQYF	TGCGCCAGCAGCTTGAATGCGGGAGTGACAGATACGCAGTATTTT
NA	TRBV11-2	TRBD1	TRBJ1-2	CASSHYRGQSYGYTF	TGTGCCAGCAGCCATTATAGGGGACAGAGCTATGGCTACACCTTC
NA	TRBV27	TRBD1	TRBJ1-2	CASSWDRVGYTF	TGTGCCAGCAGTTGGGACAGGGTTGGCTACACCTTC
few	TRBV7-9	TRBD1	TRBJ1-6	CASSSQGVSPLHF	TGTGCCAGCAGCTCACAGGGGGTCTCACCCCTCCACTTT
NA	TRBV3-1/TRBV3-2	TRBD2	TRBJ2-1	CASSQGTSGGSAHNEQFF	TGTGCCAGCAGCCAAGGGACTAGCGGGGGGTCCGCCCACAATGAGCAGTTCTTC
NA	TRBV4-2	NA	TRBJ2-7	CASSLTVGSYEQYF	TGTGCCAGCAGTCTGACAGTTGGATCCTACGAGCAGTACTTC
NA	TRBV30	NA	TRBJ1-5	CAWSMGFQPQHF	TGTGCCTGGAGTATGGGGTTTCAGCCCCAGCATTTT
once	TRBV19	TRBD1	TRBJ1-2	CASRTQGEYYGYTF	TGTGCCAGTAGGACCCAGGGGGAGTACTATGGCTACACCTTC
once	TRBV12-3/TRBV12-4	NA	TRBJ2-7	CASSDDLKQYF	TGTGCCAGCAGTGATGACTTAAAGCAGTACTTC
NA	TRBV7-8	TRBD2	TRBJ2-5	CASSFLAGGAEETQYF	TGTGCCAGCAGCTTCCTAGCGGGGGGCGCCGAAGAGACCCAGTACTTC
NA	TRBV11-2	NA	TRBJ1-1	CASSQGPQNTEAFF	TGTGCCAGCAGCCAGGGTCCCCAGAACACTGAAGCTTTCTTT
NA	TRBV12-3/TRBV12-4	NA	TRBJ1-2	CASSRGTNYGYTF	TGTGCCAGCAGCCGCGGGACTAACTATGGCTACACCTTC
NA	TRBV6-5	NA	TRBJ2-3	CASSPRQLADTQYF	TGTGCCAGCAGTCCCCGCCAGCTAGCAGATACGCAGTATTTT
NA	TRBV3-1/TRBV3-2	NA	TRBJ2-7	CASSQGYEQYF	TGTGCCAGCAGCCAGGGCTACGAGCAGTACTTC
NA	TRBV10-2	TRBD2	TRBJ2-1	CASSPQVAGGNNEQFF	TGCGCCAGCAGCCCACAGGTAGCGGGGGGTAACAATGAGCAGTTCTTC
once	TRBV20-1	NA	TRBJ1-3	CSASNPGTGNTIYF	TGCAGTGCTAGTAATCCAGGGACAGGAAACACCATATATTTT
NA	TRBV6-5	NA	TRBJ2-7	CASSYDQAHSYEQYF	TGTGCCAGCAGTTACGACCAGGCTCACTCCTACGAGCAGTACTTC
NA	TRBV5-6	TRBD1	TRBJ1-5	CASSFRTGGNQPQHF	TGTGCCAGCAGCTTTAGGACAGGGGGGAATCAGCCCCAGCATTTT
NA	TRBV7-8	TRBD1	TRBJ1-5	CASSSSGTGGNQPQHF	TGTGCCAGCAGCTCATCCGGGACAGGTGGGAATCAGCCCCAGCATTTT
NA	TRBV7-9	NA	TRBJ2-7	CASSYLSSYEQYF	TGTGCCAGCAGCTACCTCAGCTCCTACGAGCAGTACTTC
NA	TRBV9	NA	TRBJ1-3	CASSVAVPSSGNTIYF	TGTGCCAGCAGCGTAGCGGTGCCGAGCTCTGGAAACACCATATATTTT
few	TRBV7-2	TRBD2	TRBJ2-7	CASSPGVAAGGYEQYF	TGTGCCAGCAGCCCGGGGGTAGCAGCGGGAGGTTACGAGCAGTACTTC
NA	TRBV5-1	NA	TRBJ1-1	CASSLTGRSSNTEAFF	TGCGCCAGCAGCTTGACAGGCCGGTCCTCGAACACTGAAGCTTTCTTT
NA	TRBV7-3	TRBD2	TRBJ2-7	CASSLSGGTYEQYF	TGTGCCAGCAGCTTGAGCGGGGGAACCTACGAGCAGTACTTC
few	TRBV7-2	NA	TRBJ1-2	CASSSSGASNYGYTF	TGTGCCAGCAGCTCCTCAGGGGCCTCTAACTATGGCTACACCTTC
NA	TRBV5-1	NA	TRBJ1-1	CASSLGWGARGTEAFF	TGCGCCAGCAGCTTAGGTTGGGGGGCGAGGGGCACTGAAGCTTTCTTT
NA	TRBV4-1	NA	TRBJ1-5	CASSRQDNQPQHF	TGCGCCAGCAGCCGACAGGACAATCAGCCCCAGCATTTT
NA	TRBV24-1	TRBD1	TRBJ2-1	CATSDKRTGGNEQFF	TGTGCCACCAGTGATAAACGGACAGGGGGAAATGAGCAGTTCTTC
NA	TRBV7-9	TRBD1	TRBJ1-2	CASSLAGQVNGYTF	TGTGCCAGCAGCTTAGCGGGACAGGTGAATGGCTACACCTTC